Given below is one T cell receptor beta chain in context. Its antigen target is currently unknown. No base quality values were provided; no much bigger clone lies one nucleotide off. The data belong to a study of blood T cell repertoires in COVID-19 (TCRdb year 2020). Turning to the overall study: Collaborator samples came from the United States, Italy and Spain and covered acute and convalescent phases of COVID-19. The material from the prospective study consisted of cDNA or gDNA derived from T cells, B-cell-depleted T cells, or PBMCs. The dataset comprised deeply sampled blood TCRbeta repertoires from subjects exposed to, actively infected with, or recovered from COVID-19. The repertoires were made available in a free public database intended to serve as a resource for research on the immune response to SARS-CoV-2. The samples were drawn from the first 160 participants of the ongoing ImmuneRACE study and from roughly 1,300 subjects provided by 6 global collaborators. Nearly every sample came with metadata listing a de-identified subject ID, COVID-19 status, age in years and sex. Where available, HLA class I and class II types were obtained from metadata supplied by the sample provider rather than from assay-based typing. The study at large found these results: How much clinical and demographic metadata was included differed by source and by participant, and the metadata was provided uncurated.

Each collaborating institution followed its own protocols to collect whole blood in K2EDTA tubes. Collaborator samples were shipped for TCRbeta analysis as frozen whole blood, isolated PBMCs, or DNA extracted from either sample type. Deletion took 4 bases off V and 7 bases off J, with a span of 17 bases between the germline ends. The germline V gene encodes CDR1 SGHRS and CDR2 YFSETQ. The CDR3 spans 14 residues, from the cysteine through the phenylalanine. The DNA shown is the 42-base CDR3, in frame from base 1. TCRbeta CDR3 regions were amplified from genomic DNA by means of the immunoSEQ Assay, a bias-controlled multiplex PCR. On the study's bioinformatics: The number of nucleated cells in each sample was estimated by amplification of reference gene primers within the assay. To quantify the absolute abundance of each unique TCRbeta CDR3 rearrangement, sequence reads were collapsed and filtered. For each sample, productive Simpson clonality was calculated as the square root of Simpson's diversity index across productive rearrangements. Imported from immuneACCESS, the table was reduced by TCRdb to in-frame sequences with V and J called. These copies leave out some clones; in studies compared against another copy, an unresolved V gene accounts for under half, and the cause of the remainder is not known. V, J and clone size are those of that table, while D and trimming were read from the DNA. Within this sample are approximately 120,000 clones, with over 60% of them counted one time only. The ten largest clones add up to about 4.7% of the sample.

The sample comprised peripheral blood. The V and J genes are TRBV5-1 and TRBJ1-2; the D gene is perhaps TRBD1, from 6 matching bases. The clonotype was recovered from a human donor in a cohort sampled during active or convalescent COVID-19. The encoded CDR3 is CASSPQATGFGYTF. The sequenced DNA is TGCGCCAGCAGCCCACAGGCGACAGGTTTTGGCTACACCTTC.